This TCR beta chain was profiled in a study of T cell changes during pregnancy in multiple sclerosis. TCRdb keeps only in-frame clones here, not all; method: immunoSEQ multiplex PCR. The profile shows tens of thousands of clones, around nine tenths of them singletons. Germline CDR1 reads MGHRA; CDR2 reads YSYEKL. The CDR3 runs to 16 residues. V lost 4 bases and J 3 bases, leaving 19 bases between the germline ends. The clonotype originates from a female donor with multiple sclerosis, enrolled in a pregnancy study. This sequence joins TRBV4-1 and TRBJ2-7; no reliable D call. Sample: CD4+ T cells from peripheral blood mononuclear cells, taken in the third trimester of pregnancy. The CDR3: CASSPGLRSRFYEQYF. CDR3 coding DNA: TGCGCCAGCAGCCCCGGATTGCGGAGCCGCTTCTACGAGCAGTACTTC.